The sequence of this T cell receptor beta chain was determined in a study of T-cell memory formation after mild COVID-19. Study as a whole: Largely, TCR clusters stayed within a single donor.

General observations from the study: Second-wave clones reaching peak frequency on day 37 lacked confirmed SARS-CoV-2 specificity. In pre-infection memory, a portion of responding clones appeared, which suggested that cross-reactive memory joined.

On this clonotype: What it binds is unknown.

MiXCR was run by TCRdb on the 5' RACE reads, yielding one entry per CDR3 protein. Altogether about 600,000 distinct CDR3 sequences are present, about 20% being singletons, with the ten largest covering about 8.2%. The sample was PBMCs or a T cell subset sorted from them (not recorded which). This TCR derives from an adult woman who had mild COVID-19 (a few samples of this study predate the infection). Cell type and time point are not known.

CDR3 region: CASSYSEQGNQPQHF. CDR3 bases: TGTGCCAGCAGTTACTCGGAGCAGGGCAATCAGCCCCAGCATTTT. The chain employs TRBV6-6 and TRBJ1-5; D call uncertain. Trimming stripped 0 bases from V and 2 bases from J, with 8 bases between. The CDR3 covers 15 residues. CDR1 is MNHNY, CDR2 SVGAGI, per germline (reference sequence).